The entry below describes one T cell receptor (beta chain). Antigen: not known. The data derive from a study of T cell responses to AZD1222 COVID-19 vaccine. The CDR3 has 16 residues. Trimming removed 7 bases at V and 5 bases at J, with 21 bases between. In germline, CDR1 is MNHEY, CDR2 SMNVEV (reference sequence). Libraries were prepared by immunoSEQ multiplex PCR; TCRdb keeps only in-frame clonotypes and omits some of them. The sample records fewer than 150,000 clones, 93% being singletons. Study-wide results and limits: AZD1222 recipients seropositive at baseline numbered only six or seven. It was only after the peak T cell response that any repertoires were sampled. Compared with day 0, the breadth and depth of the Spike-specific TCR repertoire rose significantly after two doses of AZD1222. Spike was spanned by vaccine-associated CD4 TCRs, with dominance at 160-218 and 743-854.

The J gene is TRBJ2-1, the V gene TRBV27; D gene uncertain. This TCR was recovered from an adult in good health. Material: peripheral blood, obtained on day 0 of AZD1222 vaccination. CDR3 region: CASMGPLRDVDNEQFF. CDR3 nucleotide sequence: TGTGCCAGCATGGGTCCATTAAGAGATGTTGACAATGAGCAGTTCTTC.